This T cell receptor beta chain appears in the sequencing data of a study of cytomegalovirus exposure and HLA in healthy donors. CDR1 is KGHSH and CDR2 is LQKENI in the germline V gene. With 3 bases removed from V and 6 bases from J, the gap between germline ends came to 11 bases. The CDR3 extends over 13 amino acids. Overall study findings and caveats: Presence/absence analyses took donor sequencing depth as roughly uniform. TCR beta sequences reportedly predicted most subjects' HLA-A and HLA-B alleles accurately. Per a prior analysis, the majority of TCR beta V segments were productive roughly 87% or roughly 30% of the time. Fewer N-insertions than the roughly 600-donor mean were reportedly shown by an Asian-associated ancestry cluster in a later analysis.

With regard to this clone: What it binds is not known.

PCR amplification relied on 60 Vbeta primers (plus 13 Jbeta primers). Profiling relied on immunoSEQ multiplex PCR, and the TCRdb table lists in-frame clones only, not all of them. The sample data list approximately 110,000 clones. J is TRBJ1-1 and V is TRBV18; D gene uncertain. This receptor was taken from a man aged 45-65 years in good health and CMV-seronegative. The sample taken for sequencing was PBMCs. The CDR3 DNA follows: TGTGCCAGCTCACCTCAGCAGAGGGCTGAAGCTTTCTTT. It translates to CASSPQQRAEAFF.